These T cell receptor beta chains were read from a single sample in a study of blood T cell repertoires in COVID-19. Repertoires were generated with immunoSEQ multiplex PCR, while TCRdb's copy carries only in-frame clones and drops some. The sample has a few hundred thousand clones; about 88% are singletons. Sequencing was carried out using peripheral blood. The receptors originated from a man aged 55-75 years who had recovered from COVID-19. CDR3s leave out the opening cysteine and the closing phenylalanine or tryptophan. The size field is filled for only some rows; it gives once, few, many or a size class.

CDR3aa | j_gene | abundance | v_gene
ASSPGLAGANTDTQY | TRBJ2-3 | - | TRBV9
ASSPRSDGYT | TRBJ1-2 | - | TRBV7-2
ASSNRDSSREQY | TRBJ2-7 | - | TRBV5-4
ASSLAGENTEAF | TRBJ1-1 | - | TRBV5-1
ASSSGTGSLWT | TRBJ1-2 | - | TRBV6-2/TRBV6-3
ATSRDQNEKLF | TRBJ1-4 | - | TRBV15
ASRRTASNTEAF | TRBJ1-1 | - | TRBV6-5
ASSANYEQY | TRBJ2-7 | - | TRBV25-1
ASSSGSLSMNTEAF | TRBJ1-1 | - | TRBV5-1
ASSYGGTYTDTQY | TRBJ2-3 | many | TRBV6-2/TRBV6-3
ASSLDSIIEKLF | TRBJ1-4 | - | TRBV18
ASRSLAGGPDTQY | TRBJ2-3 | - | TRBV7-2
ATSDRSGDTYNEQF | TRBJ2-1 | - | TRBV24-1
SVDKGQRDYGYT | TRBJ1-2 | - | TRBV29-1
ASSGTVGLHTDTQY | TRBJ2-3 | once | TRBV9
ASSYWDSLVTGELF | TRBJ2-2 | - | TRBV6-5
ASSESPGGPTDTQY | TRBJ2-3 | - | TRBV10-1
ASSSPPGLSTDTQY | TRBJ2-3 | - | TRBV7-2
ASSAGGLYGYT | TRBJ1-2 | - | TRBV9
ASSGPDTQY | TRBJ2-3 | - | TRBV5-6
ASSPSLGGPTR | TRBJ1-3 | - | TRBV3-1/TRBV3-2
ASSPDGGRLQGTQY | TRBJ2-5 | - | TRBV5-1
ASRVTFVYGYT | TRBJ1-2 | - | TRBV6-5